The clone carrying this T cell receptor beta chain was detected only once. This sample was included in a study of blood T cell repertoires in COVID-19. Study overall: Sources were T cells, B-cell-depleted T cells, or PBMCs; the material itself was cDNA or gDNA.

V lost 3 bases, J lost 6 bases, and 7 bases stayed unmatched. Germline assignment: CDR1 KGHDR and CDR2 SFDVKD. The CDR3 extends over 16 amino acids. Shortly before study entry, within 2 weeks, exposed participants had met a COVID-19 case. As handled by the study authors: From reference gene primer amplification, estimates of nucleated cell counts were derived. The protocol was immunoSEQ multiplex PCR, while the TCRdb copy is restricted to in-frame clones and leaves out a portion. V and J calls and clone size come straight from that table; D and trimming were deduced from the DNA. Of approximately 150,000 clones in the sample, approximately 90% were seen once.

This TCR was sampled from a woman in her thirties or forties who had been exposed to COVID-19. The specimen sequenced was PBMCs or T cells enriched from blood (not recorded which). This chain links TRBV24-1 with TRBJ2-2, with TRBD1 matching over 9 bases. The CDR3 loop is CATSDPGQGLAGELFF. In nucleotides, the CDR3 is TGTGCCACCAGTGATCCGGGACAGGGATTGGCCGGGGAGCTGTTTTTT.